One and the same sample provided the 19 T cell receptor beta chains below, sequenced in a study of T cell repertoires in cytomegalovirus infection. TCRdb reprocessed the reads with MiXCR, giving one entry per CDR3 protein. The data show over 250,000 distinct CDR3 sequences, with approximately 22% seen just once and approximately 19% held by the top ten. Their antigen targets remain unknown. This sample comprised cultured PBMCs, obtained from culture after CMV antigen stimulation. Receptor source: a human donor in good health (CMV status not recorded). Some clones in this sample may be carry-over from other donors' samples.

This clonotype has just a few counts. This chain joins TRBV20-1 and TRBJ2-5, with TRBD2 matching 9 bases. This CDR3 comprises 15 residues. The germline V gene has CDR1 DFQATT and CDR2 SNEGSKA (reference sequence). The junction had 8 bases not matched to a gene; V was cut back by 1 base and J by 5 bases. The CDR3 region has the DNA TGCAGTGCTAGAGCGGGAGCGGGAGGATCGGAGACCCAGTACTTC. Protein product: CSARAGAGGSETQYF.

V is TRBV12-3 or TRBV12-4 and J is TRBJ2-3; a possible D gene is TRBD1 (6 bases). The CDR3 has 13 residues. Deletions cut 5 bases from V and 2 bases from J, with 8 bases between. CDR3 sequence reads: CASSRGITDTQYF. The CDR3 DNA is TGTGCCAGCAGTAGGGGGATCACAGATACGCAGTATTTT.

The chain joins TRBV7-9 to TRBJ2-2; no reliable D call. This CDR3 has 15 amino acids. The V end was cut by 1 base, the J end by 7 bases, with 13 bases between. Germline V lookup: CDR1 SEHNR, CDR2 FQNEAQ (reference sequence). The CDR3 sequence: CASSLVAGLGGELFF. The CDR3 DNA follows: TGTGCCAGCAGCTTAGTGGCAGGTCTTGGCGGGGAGCTGTTTTTT. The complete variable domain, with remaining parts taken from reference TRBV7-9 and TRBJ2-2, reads DTGVSQNPRHKITKRGQNVTFRCDPISEHNRLYWYRQTLGQGPEFLTYFQNEAQLEKSRLLSDRFSAERPKGSFSTLEIQRTEQGDSAMYLCASSLVAGLGGELFFGEGSRLTVL.

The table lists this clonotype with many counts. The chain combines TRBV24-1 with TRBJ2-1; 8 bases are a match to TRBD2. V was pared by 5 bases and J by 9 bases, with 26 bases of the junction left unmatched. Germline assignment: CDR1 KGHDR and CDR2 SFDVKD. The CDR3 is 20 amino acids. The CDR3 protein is CATSARGLRTLAGPFGEQFF. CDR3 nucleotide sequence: TGTGCCACCAGTGCCCGGGGGCTCCGGACCCTAGCGGGCCCCTTTGGTGAGCAGTTCTTC.

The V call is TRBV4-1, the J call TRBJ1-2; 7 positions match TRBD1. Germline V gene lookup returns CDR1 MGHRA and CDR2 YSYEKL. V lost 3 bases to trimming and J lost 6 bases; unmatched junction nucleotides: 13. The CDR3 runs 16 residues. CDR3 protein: CASSQLGGGGRDGYTF. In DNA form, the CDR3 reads TGCGCCAGCAGCCAGCTAGGGGGCGGCGGGAGAGATGGCTACACCTTC.

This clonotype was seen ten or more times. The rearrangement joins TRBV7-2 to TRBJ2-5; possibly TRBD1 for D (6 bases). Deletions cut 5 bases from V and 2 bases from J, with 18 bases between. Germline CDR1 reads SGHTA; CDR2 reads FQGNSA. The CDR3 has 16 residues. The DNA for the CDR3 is TGTGCCAGCAGCCAACAGGGACGAAGTTTACAAGAGACCCAGTACTTC. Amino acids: CASSQQGRSLQETQYF.

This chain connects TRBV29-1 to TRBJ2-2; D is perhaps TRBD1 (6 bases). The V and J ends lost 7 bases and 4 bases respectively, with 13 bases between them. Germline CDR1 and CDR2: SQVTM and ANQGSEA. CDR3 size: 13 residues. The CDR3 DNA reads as TGCAGCGCCACGGTAGGGGGCACCGGGGAGCTGTTTTTT. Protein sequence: CSATVGGTGELFF.

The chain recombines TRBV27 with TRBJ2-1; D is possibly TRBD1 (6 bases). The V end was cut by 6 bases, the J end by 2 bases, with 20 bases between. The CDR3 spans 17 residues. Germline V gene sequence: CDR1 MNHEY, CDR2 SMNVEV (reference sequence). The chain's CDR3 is CASRPVFQQGAYNEQFF. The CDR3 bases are TGTGCCAGCAGACCCGTTTTCCAACAGGGAGCCTACAATGAGCAGTTCTTC.

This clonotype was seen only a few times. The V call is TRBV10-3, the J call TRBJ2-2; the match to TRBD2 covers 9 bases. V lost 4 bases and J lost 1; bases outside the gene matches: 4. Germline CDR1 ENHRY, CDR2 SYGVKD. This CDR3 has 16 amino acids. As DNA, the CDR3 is TGTGCCATCAGTGTGGCGGGAGGGGTGAACACCGGGGAGCTGTTTTTT. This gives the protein CAISVAGGVNTGELFF.

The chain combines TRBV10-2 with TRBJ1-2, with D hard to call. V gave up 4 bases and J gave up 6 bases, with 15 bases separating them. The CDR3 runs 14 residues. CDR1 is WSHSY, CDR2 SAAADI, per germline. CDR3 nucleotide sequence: TGCGCCAGCAGTGTACTCTGGGTTTACGATGGCTACACCTTC. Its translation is CASSVLWVYDGYTF.

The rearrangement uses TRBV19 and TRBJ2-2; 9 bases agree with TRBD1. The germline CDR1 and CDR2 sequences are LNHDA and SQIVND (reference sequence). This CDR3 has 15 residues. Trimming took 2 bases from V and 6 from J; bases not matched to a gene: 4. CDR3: CASSITGGASGELFF. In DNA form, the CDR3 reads TGTGCCAGTAGTATAACAGGGGGCGCTTCCGGGGAGCTGTTTTTT.

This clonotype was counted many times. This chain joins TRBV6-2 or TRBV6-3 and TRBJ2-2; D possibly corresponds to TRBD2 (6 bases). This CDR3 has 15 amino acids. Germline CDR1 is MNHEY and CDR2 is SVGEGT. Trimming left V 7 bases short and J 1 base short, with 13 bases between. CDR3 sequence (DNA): TGTGCCAGCACCGCGGGACGGATGAACACCGGGGAGCTGTTTTTT. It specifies CASTAGRMNTGELFF.

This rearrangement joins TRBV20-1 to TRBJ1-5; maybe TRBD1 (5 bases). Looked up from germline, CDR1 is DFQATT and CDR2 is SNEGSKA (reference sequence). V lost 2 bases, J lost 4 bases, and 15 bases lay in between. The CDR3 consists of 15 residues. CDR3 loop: CSARTTGGLNQPQHF. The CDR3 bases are TGCAGTGCTAGAACGACGGGGGGACTTAATCAGCCCCAGCATTTT.

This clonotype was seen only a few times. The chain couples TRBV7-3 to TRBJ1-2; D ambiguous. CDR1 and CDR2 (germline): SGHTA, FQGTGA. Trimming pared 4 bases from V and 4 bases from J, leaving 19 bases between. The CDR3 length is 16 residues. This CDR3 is CASSSTGSPSPYGYTF. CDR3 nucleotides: TGTGCCAGCAGCTCTACCGGGAGCCCCTCTCCCTATGGCTACACCTTC.

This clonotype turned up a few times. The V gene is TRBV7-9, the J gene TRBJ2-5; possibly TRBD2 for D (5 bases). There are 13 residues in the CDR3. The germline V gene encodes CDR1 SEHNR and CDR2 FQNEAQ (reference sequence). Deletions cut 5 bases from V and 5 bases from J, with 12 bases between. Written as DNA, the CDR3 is TGTGCCAGCAGCCGAGGACTCGCGGAGACCCAGTACTTC. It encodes CASSRGLAETQYF.

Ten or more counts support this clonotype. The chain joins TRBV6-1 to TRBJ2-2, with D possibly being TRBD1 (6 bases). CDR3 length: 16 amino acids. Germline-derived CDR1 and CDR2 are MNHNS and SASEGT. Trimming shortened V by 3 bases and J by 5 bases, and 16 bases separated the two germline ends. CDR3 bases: TGTGCCAGCAGTGATTTTTCTGCAGGGACAACCGGGGAGCTGTTTTTT. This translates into CASSDFSAGTTGELFF.

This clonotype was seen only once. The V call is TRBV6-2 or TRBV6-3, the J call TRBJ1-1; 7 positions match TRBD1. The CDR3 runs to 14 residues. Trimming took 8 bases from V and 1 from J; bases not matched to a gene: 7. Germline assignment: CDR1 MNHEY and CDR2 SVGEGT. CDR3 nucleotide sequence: TGTGCCAGCCGAGATTACAGGGGGAACACTGAAGCTTTCTTT. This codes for CASRDYRGNTEAFF.

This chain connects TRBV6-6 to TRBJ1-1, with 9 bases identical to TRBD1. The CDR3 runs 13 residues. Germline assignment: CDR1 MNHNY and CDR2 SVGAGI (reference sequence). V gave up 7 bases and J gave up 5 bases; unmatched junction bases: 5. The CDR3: CASIIGQGTEAFF. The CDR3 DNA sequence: TGTGCCAGCATCATCGGACAGGGGACTGAAGCTTTCTTT.

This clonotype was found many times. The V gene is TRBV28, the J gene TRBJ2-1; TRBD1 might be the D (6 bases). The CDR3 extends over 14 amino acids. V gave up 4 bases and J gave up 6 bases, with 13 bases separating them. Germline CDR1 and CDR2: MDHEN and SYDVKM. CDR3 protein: CASSSHRDTNEQFF. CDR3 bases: TGTGCCAGCAGTTCGCACCGGGACACCAATGAGCAGTTCTTC.